One sample yielded the 28 T cell receptor beta chains listed below, sequenced in a study of cytotoxic CD8 clonotypes in ibrutinib-treated CLL listed by TCRdb under 2021. Receptor libraries were prepared by the immunoSEQ multiplex PCR assay. TCRdb took over this immuneACCESS table, retaining in-frame rearrangements with V and J assigned. Such tables are incomplete; in checked studies, under half of the missing clones stem from an unresolved V gene, and the remainder is unexplained. In this sample the table shows about 150,000 clones, 79% of which occur a single time. 9.5% to 15% of the sample comes from the top ten. The time point tag for this specimen amounts to: about eleven months on ibrutinib. Sequenced here: PBMCs, sampled after 12 months of ibrutinib treatment. These receptors all come from a human donor with chronic lymphocytic leukemia.

This clone is a singleton in its sample. V and J are TRBV2 and TRBJ1-5; no clear D gene. V lost 6 bases to trimming and J lost 11 bases, with 17 bases between them. CDR1 is SNHLY, CDR2 FYNNEI, per germline. This CDR3 has 13 residues. The CDR3 DNA is TGTGCCAGCAGCGCTCGGGGAGTTGTGGCCCAGCATTTT. Its translation: CASSARGVVAQHF.

DNA of the CDR3: TGTGCCAGCGACTGTACCGAAGCTTTCTTT. It specifies CASDCTEAFF. The V and J genes are TRBV6-9 and TRBJ1-1; D is undetermined. Trimming stripped 8 bases from V and 8 bases from J, with 9 bases between. In germline, CDR1 is MNHGY, CDR2 SVAAGI. The CDR3 contains 10 residues.

This chain links TRBV6-5 with TRBJ2-2; 9 nucleotides match TRBD1. This CDR3 has 16 amino acids. With 4 bases clipped from V and 2 bases from J, the junction kept 5 bases outside the gene matches. Germline loops: CDR1 MNHEY, CDR2 SVGAGI. CDR3 protein: CASSSLGQGNTGELFF. DNA for the CDR3: TGTGCCAGCAGTTCCCTGGGACAGGGCAACACCGGGGAGCTGTTTTTT.

The chain carries TRBV15 and TRBJ1-2; D is uncertain. V was shortened by 3 bases and J by 2 bases, with 13 bases between the two germline ends. Germline V lookup: CDR1 LNHNV, CDR2 YYDKDF (reference sequence). The length of the CDR3 is 15 residues. Here the CDR3 reads CATSSYRDPNYGYTF. CDR3 sequence (DNA): TGTGCCACCAGCAGCTACCGGGATCCGAACTATGGCTACACCTTC.

The rearrangement uses TRBV27 and TRBJ2-2; D gene uncertain. CDR1 and CDR2 (germline): MNHEY, SMNVEV (reference sequence). CDR3 length equals 13 residues. V lost 3 bases, J lost 7 bases, and 9 bases lay in between. CDR3 sequence reads: CASSFMGVGELFF. The CDR3 nucleotides read TGTGCCAGCAGTTTTATGGGCGTCGGGGAGCTGTTTTTT.

The chain couples TRBV18 to TRBJ2-1, with TRBD2 matching over 11 bases. V trimming: 6 bases; J trimming: 10 bases; junction bases outside the gene matches: 17. This CDR3 spans 17 amino acids. The germline gives CDR1 KGHSH, CDR2 LQKENI. CDR3 in amino acids: CASSHTVAGGGLLEQFF. The CDR3 DNA sequence: TGTGCCAGCTCTCATACCGTAGCGGGAGGGGGCCTCTTGGAGCAGTTCTTC. The full variable domain, completed using reference TRBV18 and TRBJ2-1, is NAGVMQNPRHLVRRRGQEARLRCSPMKGHSHVYWYRQLPEEGLKFMVYLQKENIIDESGMPKERFSAEFPKEGPSILRIQQVVRGDSAAYFCASSHTVAGGGLLEQFFGPGTRLTVL.

This clone was seen a handful of times. The CDR3 sequence: CASSQGRPPEAFF. The DNA of the CDR3 is TGTGCCAGCAGCCAGGGACGACCTCCTGAAGCTTTCTTT. The chain has TRBV14 and TRBJ1-1; D might be TRBD1 (5 bases). V was shortened by 3 bases and J by 6 bases, with 11 bases between the two germline ends. The CDR3 consists of 13 residues. Germline V gene sequence: CDR1 SGHDN, CDR2 FVKESK.

The V and J genes are TRBV7-2 and TRBJ2-5; 12 positions match TRBD2. The J segment lost 5 bases and the V segment lost 5 bases, leaving 12 bases of the junction unmatched. CDR1 SGHTA and CDR2 FQGNSA come from the germline V gene. The CDR3 sequence is 17 residues long. CDR3 sequence: CASSRRTSGIAIETQYF. The CDR3 nucleotides read TGTGCCAGCAGCCGCCGGACTAGCGGGATTGCTATTGAGACCCAGTACTTC.

V and J are TRBV5-1 and TRBJ1-5; D remains ambiguous. This CDR3 has 13 amino acids. Germline CDR1 reads SGHRS; CDR2 reads YFSETQ. V shed 0 bases and J shed 4 bases, with 5 bases lying between them. CDR3: CASSLAANQPQHF. The CDR3 bases are TGCGCCAGCAGCTTGGCTGCGAATCAGCCCCAGCATTTT.

The V and J genes are TRBV4-1 and TRBJ2-2, with 11 positions matching TRBD2. The CDR3 length is 17 residues. V lost 5 bases and J lost 9; bases outside the gene matches: 14. Germline loops: CDR1 MGHRA, CDR2 YSYEKL. CDR3 loop: CASSYRTSGQLLRELFF. The DNA of the CDR3 is TGCGCCAGCAGCTACCGGACTAGCGGGCAACTTCTCCGGGAGCTGTTTTTT.

This chain links TRBV27 with TRBJ1-5; TRBD1 matches at 9 bases. CDR1 and CDR2 (germline): MNHEY, SMNVEV (reference sequence). This CDR3 has 14 amino acids. V was pared by 5 bases and J by 5 bases, with 4 bases of the junction left unmatched. CDR3 loop: CASSKTGGDQPQHF. CDR3 sequence (DNA): TGTGCCAGCAGTAAGACAGGGGGAGATCAGCCCCAGCATTTT.

Details on this clone: The junction does not match germline at one end; this may be a read error. The CDR3 DNA reads TGTGCCAGCAGCTTAGGGGGGCCCCCCCGAATCTTC. The encoded protein is CASSLGGPPRIF. The chain combines TRBV11-3 with TRBJ2-1; possibly TRBD1 for D (6 bases). CDR1 is SGHNT and CDR2 is YENEEA in the germline V gene. The CDR3 spans 12 residues. The complete variable domain, with remaining parts taken from reference TRBV11-3 and TRBJ2-1, reads EAGVVQSPRYKIIEKKQPVAFWCNPISGHNTLYWYLQNLGQGPELLIRYENEEAVDDSQLPKDRFSAERLKGVDSTLKIQPAELGDSAVYLCASSLGGPPRIFGPGTRLTVL.

The V call is TRBV7-9, the J call TRBJ2-2, with 7 bases matching TRBD2. Germline CDR1 SEHNR, CDR2 FQNEAQ (reference sequence). CDR3 length: 15 residues. J gave up 5 bases and V 6 bases, and 9 bases lay outside the gene matches. CDR3 sequence: CASRTSASFTGELFF. As DNA, the CDR3 is TGTGCCAGCAGAACTAGCGCTTCATTTACCGGGGAGCTGTTTTTT. The complete variable domain, with remaining parts taken from reference TRBV7-9 and TRBJ2-2, reads DTGVSQNPRHKITKRGQNVTFRCDPISEHNRLYWYRQTLGQGPEFLTYFQNEAQLEKSRLLSDRFSAERPKGSFSTLEIQRTEQGDSAMYLCASRTSASFTGELFFGEGSRLTVL.

This chain links TRBV19 with TRBJ2-7; D is unresolved. From germline, CDR1 is LNHDA and CDR2 SQIVND (reference sequence). The CDR3 runs to 12 residues. V lost 8 bases and J 6 bases, leaving 14 bases between the germline ends. The CDR3 loop reads CASGNPSSEQYF. The DNA for the CDR3 is TGTGCCAGTGGGAACCCAAGCAGCGAGCAGTACTTC.

The rearrangement links TRBV4-3 to TRBJ2-1; TRBD2 aligns across 7 bases. Germline CDR1 and CDR2: LGHNA and YSLEER. CDR3 size: 15 residues. Trimming removed 0 bases from V and 6 bases from J; junction bases left unmatched: 5. As DNA, the CDR3 is TGCGCCAGCAGCCAAGATCCGGGAGGAGGCAATGAGCAGTTCTTC. It encodes CASSQDPGGGNEQFF.

This chain uses TRBV4-3 with TRBJ2-1; TRBD2 aligns across 10 bases. The CDR3 consists of 17 residues. V trimming: 4 bases; J trimming: 5 bases; junction bases outside the gene matches: 11. Per the germline V gene, CDR1 is LGHNA and CDR2 is YSLEER. The CDR3 protein is CASSLRSGLAQHNEQFF. As DNA, the CDR3 is TGCGCCAGCAGCCTCCGCTCGGGACTAGCGCAGCACAATGAGCAGTTCTTC.

The V call is TRBV6-4, the J call TRBJ2-7; the D gene is possibly TRBD1 (7 bases). The CDR3 runs 15 residues. V was pared by 6 bases and J by 6 bases, with 21 bases between. Germline values: CDR1 MRHNA, CDR2 SNTAGT. In nucleotides, the CDR3 is TGTGCCAGCAGGGGACTTTGCGGGCACAGGGGCGAGCAGTACTTC. Protein product: CASRGLCGHRGEQYF.

This chain connects TRBV5-4 to TRBJ2-7, with a possible D match to TRBD2 (5 bases). Germline V lookup: CDR1 SGHNT, CDR2 YYREEE (reference sequence). Trimming pared 1 base from V and 4 bases from J, leaving 12 bases between. CDR3 length: 14 residues. CDR3 region: CASSLSSSLYEQYF. CDR3 DNA sequence: TGTGCCAGCAGCTTGTCTAGCTCACTTTACGAGCAGTACTTC.

The chain joins TRBV7-2 to TRBJ1-5; D gene uncertain. Germline V gene lookup returns CDR1 SGHTA and CDR2 FQGNSA. Between the trimmed V and J ends, which lost 1 base and 9 bases, there was a span of 10 bases. This CDR3 has 13 amino acids. The CDR3 here is CASSLGAGRPQHF. CDR3 bases: TGTGCCAGCAGCTTAGGGGCGGGTCGGCCCCAGCATTTT. The full variable domain, with the rest looked up from reference TRBV7-2 and TRBJ1-5, is GAGVSQSPSNKVTEKGKDVELRCDPISGHTALYWYRQSLGQGLEFLIYFQGNSAPDKSGLPSDRFSAERTGGSVSTLTIQRTQQEDSAVYLCASSLGAGRPQHFGDGTRLSIL.

V gene TRBV19 combines with J gene TRBJ2-5, with a weak D call TRBD2 (6 bases). Germline values: CDR1 LNHDA, CDR2 SQIVND (reference sequence). The CDR3 is made up of 15 amino acids. V was trimmed by 6 bases and J by 3 bases, leaving 17 bases between them. Here the CDR3 reads CASSRSGGIKETQYF. CDR3 nucleotides: TGTGCCAGTAGCCGGTCAGGCGGGATCAAAGAGACCCAGTACTTC. Full variable domain (rest looked up from reference TRBV19 and TRBJ2-5): DGGITQSPKYLFRKEGQNVTLSCEQNLNHDAMYWYRQDPGQGLRLIYYSQIVNDFQKGDIAEGYSVSREKKESFPLTVTSAQKNPTAFYLCASSRSGGIKETQYFGPGTRLLVL.

This chain joins TRBV5-4 and TRBJ1-3; perhaps TRBD1 as D (5 bases). CDR3 length equals 14 residues. Trimming removed 4 bases at V and 0 bases at J, with 8 bases between. Germline CDR1 is SGHNT and CDR2 is YYREEE (reference sequence). CDR3 sequence (DNA): TGTGCCAGCAGCCCCGACAGCTCTGGAAACACCATATATTTT. It specifies CASSPDSSGNTIYF. Full variable domain (missing parts from reference TRBV5-4 and TRBJ1-3): ETGVTQSPTHLIKTRGQQVTLRCSSQSGHNTVSWYQQALGQGPQFIFQYYREEENGRGNFPPRFSGLQFPNYSSELNVNALELDDSALYLCASSPDSSGNTIYFGEGSWLTVV.

This chain connects TRBV7-9 to TRBJ2-5, with a possible D match to TRBD2 (6 bases). Germline V gene data show CDR1 as SEHNR and CDR2 as FQNEAQ (reference sequence). The V end was cut by 1 base, the J end by 5 bases, with 17 bases between. This CDR3 has 16 residues. The chain's CDR3 is CASSLGLAAWGETQYF. In nucleotides, the CDR3 is TGTGCCAGCAGCTTAGGTTTAGCGGCCTGGGGGGAGACCCAGTACTTC. The full variable domain, rest sourced from reference TRBV7-9 and TRBJ2-5, is DTGVSQNPRHKITKRGQNVTFRCDPISEHNRLYWYRQTLGQGPEFLTYFQNEAQLEKSRLLSDRFSAERPKGSFSTLEIQRTEQGDSAMYLCASSLGLAAWGETQYFGPGTRLLVL.

This clone has just a few counts. The chain recombines TRBV4-1 with TRBJ2-7; D is perhaps TRBD1 or TRBD2 (5 bases each). The CDR3 runs 14 residues. Germline V lookup: CDR1 MGHRA, CDR2 YSYEKL. Deletions cut 1 base from V and 7 bases from J, with 14 bases between. CDR3 region: CASSQVGAAGEQYF. For the CDR3, the DNA is TGCGCCAGCAGCCAAGTTGGAGCGGCAGGGGAGCAGTACTTC.

The chain combines TRBV6-4 with TRBJ2-1; D is unclear. Trimming left V 0 bases short and J 1 base short, with 10 bases between. The CDR3 is 16 amino acids. CDR1 MRHNA and CDR2 SNTAGT come from the germline V gene. DNA for the CDR3: TGTGCCAGCAGTGACTCATACGGGTTGTCCTACAATGAGCAGTTCTTC. It codes for CASSDSYGLSYNEQFF.

J is TRBJ2-2 and V is TRBV28; D possibly uses TRBD1 or TRBD2 (6 bases each). V lost 2 bases, J lost 4 bases, and 23 bases lay in between. The CDR3 has 19 residues. Germline values: CDR1 MDHEN, CDR2 SYDVKM. CDR3 in DNA: TGTGCCAGCAGTTTAGTATTTGGAGGGGGAGTATTGAGCACCGGGGAGCTGTTTTTT. Translation gives CASSLVFGGGVLSTGELFF.

J is TRBJ2-7 and V is TRBV7-9; 10 bases are shared with TRBD1. The length of the CDR3 is 19 residues. V shed 3 bases and J 5 bases; nucleotides not matched to a gene: 19. Per germline, CDR1 SEHNR and CDR2 FQNEAQ (reference sequence). CDR3 nucleotides: TGTGCCAGCAGCTTCGGTTCGGACAGGGGGAAGTTTGGGGATAACGAGCAGTACTTC. Its translation: CASSFGSDRGKFGDNEQYF.

This clone was seen a single time. The chain recombines TRBV12-5 with TRBJ2-7, with 9 bases matching TRBD1. CDR3 length: 14 residues. V was clipped by 5 bases and J by 4 bases; unmatched bases: 6. Germline V CDR1 and CDR2: LGHNT, FRNRAP. CDR3 DNA sequence: TGTGCTAGTGGTCTAACCGGGACAGGGTACGAGCAGTACTTC. Translated: CASGLTGTGYEQYF.

This chain links TRBV5-1 with TRBJ1-1; no firm D call. V was pared by 2 bases and J by 2 bases, with 7 bases between. The CDR3 spans 13 residues. Germline assignment: CDR1 SGHRS and CDR2 YFSETQ. The CDR3 coding sequence is TGCGCCAGCAGCTTCGGGGATAACACTGAAGCTTTCTTT. The encoded protein is CASSFGDNTEAFF.